One and the same sample provided the 26 T cell receptor beta chains below, sequenced in a study of blood T cells in healthy people across ages. A sample-barcoded 5' primer and a J-beta primer mix were used in a second PCR of roughly 7 to 11 cycles. TCRdb re-called the 5' RACE reads with MiXCR, one entry per CDR3 protein. The data show 1.5 million to 2 million distinct CDR3 sequences, around 42% seen once. What was sequenced was blood. These receptor sequences come from a human donor in good health.

Concerning this clonotype: The junction does not match germline at one end; this may be a read error. V and J are TRBV11-3 and TRBJ2-1; unclear D gene. Germline V gene data show CDR1 as SGHNT and CDR2 as YENEEA. The CDR3 runs 12 residues. As DNA, the CDR3 is TGTGCCAGCAGATTAGAGGTAACGGAGCAGTTCTTC. As protein: CASRLEVTEQFF.

The chain couples TRBV6-5 to TRBJ2-6; 7 bases agree with TRBD1. Unmatched junction bases numbered 10, after V lost 5 bases and J lost 9 bases. Germline values: CDR1 MNHEY, CDR2 SVGAGI. The CDR3 totals 15 residues. The CDR3 here is CASSPTGARSNVLTF. For the CDR3, the DNA is TGTGCCAGCAGTCCCACAGGGGCAAGGAGCAACGTCCTGACTTTC.

This clonotype was counted ten times or more. The chain has TRBV7-2 and TRBJ1-2; D is unresolved. This CDR3 has 12 residues. Germline V gene data show CDR1 as SGHTA and CDR2 as FQGNSA. Trimming took off 2 bases at V and 4 bases at J, with 5 bases between the two ends. The CDR3 nucleotides are TGTGCCAGCAGCTTAAGTGGCTATGGCTACACCTTC. This translates into CASSLSGYGYTF. The full variable domain, with the rest looked up from reference TRBV7-2 and TRBJ1-2, is GAGVSQSPSNKVTEKGKDVELRCDPISGHTALYWYRQSLGQGLEFLIYFQGNSAPDKSGLPSDRFSAERTGGSVSTLTIQRTQQEDSAVYLCASSLSGYGYTFGSGTRLTVV.

CDR3 sequence: CASSLRGDVTDTQYF. The CDR3 region has the DNA TGTGCCAGCAGTCTACGGGGGGATGTGACAGATACGCAGTATTTT. The chain is built from TRBV9 and TRBJ2-3, with 7 bases identical to TRBD2. CDR3 length equals 15 residues. Germline V lookup: CDR1 SGDLS, CDR2 YYNGEE. Trimming cost V 5 bases and J 3 bases; bases outside gene matches: 9. Drawing the rest from reference TRBV9 and TRBJ2-3, the complete variable domain is DSGVTQTPKHLITATGQRVTLRCSPRSGDLSVYWYQQSLDQGLQFLIQYYNGEERAKGNILERFSAQQFPDLHSELNLSSLELGDSALYFCASSLRGDVTDTQYFGPGTRLTVL.

This clonotype was recorded a few times. The V gene is TRBV6-6, the J gene TRBJ2-5; TRBD2 agrees at 11 bases. With 8 bases clipped from V and 3 bases from J, the junction kept 5 bases outside the gene matches. Germline V CDR1 and CDR2: MNHNY, SVGAGI (reference sequence). The CDR3 consists of 14 residues. The CDR3 region has the DNA TGTGCCAGCCGCCCGACTAGCGGGGAAGAGACCCAGTACTTC. Translating gives CASRPTSGEETQYF.

This clonotype was counted only a few times. The gene calls are TRBV7-9 and TRBJ1-2; perhaps TRBD1 as D (6 bases). Germline values: CDR1 SEHNR, CDR2 FQNEAQ (reference sequence). With 3 bases removed from V and 6 bases from J, the gap between germline ends came to 14 bases. This CDR3 has 14 amino acids. As DNA, the CDR3 is TGTGCCAGCAGCTTTGAGCGGGGGCTGGATGGCTACACCTTC. Translating gives CASSFERGLDGYTF. The full variable domain, in which reference TRBV7-9 and TRBJ1-2 provide the parts outside the CDR3, is DTGVSQNPRHKITKRGQNVTFRCDPISEHNRLYWYRQTLGQGPEFLTYFQNEAQLEKSRLLSDRFSAERPKGSFSTLEIQRTEQGDSAMYLCASSFERGLDGYTFGSGTRLTVV.

The chain joins TRBV7-6 to TRBJ1-5; D gene ambiguous. V was cut by 2 bases and J by 5 bases, with 10 bases left in between. Germline V gene lookup returns CDR1 SGHVS and CDR2 FNYEAQ. The CDR3 contains 14 residues. The CDR3 sequence is CASSLFLGDQPQHF. CDR3 in DNA: TGTGCCAGCAGCTTATTTCTCGGGGATCAGCCCCAGCATTTT.

The V gene is TRBV6-1, the J gene TRBJ1-1, with D uncertain. CDR1 is MNHNS and CDR2 is SASEGT in the germline V gene. This CDR3 contains 14 residues. The V end was cut by 0 bases, the J end by 10 bases, with 15 bases between. CDR3 DNA: TGTGCCAGCAGTGAAGCGCTTCTGAGGGCAGGAGCTTTCTTT. Amino acids: CASSEALLRAGAFF.

The J gene is TRBJ1-3, the V gene TRBV28, with 7 bases aligning to TRBD1. Germline V gene data show CDR1 as MDHEN and CDR2 as SYDVKM. The CDR3 length is 15 residues. V was clipped by 2 bases and J by 4 bases; unmatched bases: 5. The CDR3 sequence is CASSLNRGVGNTIYF. The CDR3 bases are TGTGCCAGCAGTTTAAACAGGGGTGTAGGAAACACCATATATTTT.

This sequence joins TRBV20-1 and TRBJ2-7; 10 nucleotides agree with TRBD1. CDR1 and CDR2 (germline): DFQATT, SNEGSKA (reference sequence). The CDR3 has 15 residues. The trim removed 0 bases at V and 2 bases at J, leaving 4 bases unmatched. CDR3 residues: CSARDWTGGAYEQYF. CDR3 in DNA: TGCAGTGCTAGAGACTGGACAGGGGGAGCCTACGAGCAGTACTTC.

This chain links TRBV28 with TRBJ1-1, with D maybe TRBD1 (5 bases). Trimming left V 7 bases short and J 0 bases short, with 15 bases between. CDR3 length: 15 residues. Looked up from germline, CDR1 is MDHEN and CDR2 is SYDVKM. CDR3 loop: CASTETTALNTEAFF. CDR3 in DNA: TGTGCCAGCACCGAGACGACAGCGTTGAACACTGAAGCTTTCTTT.

A word on this clonotype: The junction departs from the called germline gene at one end, perhaps through a read error. This chain joins TRBV29-1 and TRBJ1-1, with TRBD1 identical over 8 bases. Germline CDR1 reads SQVTM; CDR2 reads ANQGSEA. This CDR3 is built from 12 residues. The CDR3 nucleotides are TGCAGCACGACAGGGGTGAACACCGAAGCTTTCTTT. It codes for CSTTGVNTEAFF.

The chain recombines TRBV6-5 with TRBJ1-2; the D gene is possibly TRBD1 (5 bases). V was pared by 7 bases and J by 2 bases, with 14 bases between. This CDR3 region has 14 residues. Per the germline V gene, CDR1 is MNHEY and CDR2 is SVGAGI. CDR3 residues: CASTPGGENYGYTF. The DNA for the CDR3 is TGTGCCAGCACCCCGGGGGGTGAGAACTATGGCTACACCTTC.

V gene TRBV6-5 combines with J gene TRBJ1-1; D gene unclear. Germline assignment: CDR1 MNHEY and CDR2 SVGAGI. Trimming stripped 8 bases from V and 7 bases from J, with 11 bases between. The CDR3 contains 11 residues. In DNA form, the CDR3 reads TGTGCCAGCGGCCCCGTAATTGAAGCTTTCTTT. Translating it yields CASGPVIEAFF.

A few counts support this clonotype. The V and J genes are TRBV6-6 and TRBJ2-1; weak D call: TRBD1 (7 bases). From germline, CDR1 is MNHNY and CDR2 SVGAGI (reference sequence). The CDR3 is made up of 14 amino acids. Trimming stripped 6 bases from V and 9 bases from J, with 18 bases between. The CDR3: CASSDRAVGGEQFF. The CDR3 DNA follows: TGTGCCAGCAGCGACAGGGCCGTGGGAGGTGAGCAGTTCTTC.

The chain recombines TRBV7-8 with TRBJ2-7; TRBD2 aligns across 13 bases. The junction had 6 bases not matched to a gene; V was cut back by 5 bases and J by 2 bases. CDR1 and CDR2 from the germline V gene are SGHVS and FQNEAQ. This CDR3 contains 16 residues. Here the CDR3 reads CASSPRLAGGAYEQYF. The CDR3 DNA reads as TGTGCCAGCAGCCCACGACTAGCGGGGGGTGCCTACGAGCAGTACTTC.

To note about this clonotype: The junction departs from the called germline gene at one end, perhaps through a read error. J is TRBJ1-5 and V is TRBV24-1; TRBD1 is a possible D gene (6 bases). Germline V gene data show CDR1 as KGHDR and CDR2 as SFDVKD. There are 13 residues in the CDR3. The CDR3 DNA is TGCGCCACCAGTTCGGGGGGCGGTGGCCCCCAGCATTTT. This codes for CATSSGGGGPQHF.

CDR3 region: CASTTANTDTQYF. DNA of the CDR3: TGTGCCAGCACCACCGCCAACACAGATACGCAGTATTTT. The chain couples TRBV7-9 to TRBJ2-3, with unresolved D. V lost 7 bases to trimming and J lost 2 bases, with 10 bases between them. Germline V gives CDR1 SEHNR, CDR2 FQNEAQ (reference sequence). The CDR3 is 13 amino acids.

The chain has TRBV11-1 and TRBJ2-1; 12 nucleotides match TRBD2. Per the germline V gene, CDR1 is SGHAT and CDR2 is FQDESV (reference sequence). V dropped 6 bases and J dropped 5; count of bases not matched to a gene: 8. The length of the CDR3 is 16 residues. Here the CDR3 reads CASSSPSGGAHNEQFF. CDR3 in DNA: TGTGCCAGCAGTTCACCTAGCGGGGGGGCTCACAATGAGCAGTTCTTC.

The table lists this clonotype with a few counts. The gene calls are TRBV7-9 and TRBJ2-3; 7 bases are a match to TRBD1. The CDR3 covers 13 residues. With V trimmed by 5 bases and J by 8 bases, 7 bases remained unmatched. CDR1 and CDR2 from the germline V gene are SEHNR and FQNEAQ (reference sequence). The CDR3 spells CASSRTGSGTQYF. The CDR3 DNA reads TGTGCCAGCAGCCGGACAGGTTCCGGTACGCAGTATTTT.

This chain joins TRBV4-1 and TRBJ2-3; no clear D gene. This CDR3 spans 15 amino acids. Trimming stripped 1 base from V and 4 bases from J, with 12 bases between. The germline CDR1 and CDR2 sequences are MGHRA and YSYEKL. The CDR3 spells CASSQVGVSADTQYF. The DNA for the CDR3 is TGCGCCAGCAGCCAAGTAGGAGTTTCGGCAGATACGCAGTATTTT.

The chain carries TRBV15 and TRBJ1-1, with TRBD1 as a possible D gene (5 bases). Per germline, CDR1 LNHNV and CDR2 YYDKDF (reference sequence). V was pared by 1 base and J by 3 bases, with 24 bases between. The CDR3 spans 19 residues. CDR3 sequence: CATSRARPGMARGDTEAFF. In nucleotides, the CDR3 is TGTGCCACCAGCAGAGCCCGCCCGGGTATGGCCCGGGGGGACACTGAAGCTTTCTTT.

This clonotype was observed a few times. The chain links TRBV28 to TRBJ2-3; 15 bases are shared with TRBD2. Per the germline V gene, CDR1 is MDHEN and CDR2 is SYDVKM. V trimming: 6 bases; J trimming: 6 bases; junction bases outside the gene matches: 10. The CDR3 consists of 17 residues. This CDR3 is CASRSPGLAGGSDTQYF. The CDR3 region has the DNA TGTGCCAGCAGATCTCCGGGACTAGCGGGGGGCTCCGATACGCAGTATTTT.

This clonotype was seen more than once but under ten times. The rearrangement links TRBV20-1 to TRBJ2-7, with D tentatively TRBD2 (6 bases). CDR1 is DFQATT and CDR2 is SNEGSKA in the germline V gene (reference sequence). CDR3 length equals 11 residues. V was pared by 3 bases and J by 7 bases, with 10 bases between. CDR3 sequence reads: CSARGGREQYF. In DNA, the CDR3 is TGCAGTGCTAGGGGGGGTCGAGAGCAGTACTTC.

The CDR3 bases are TGTGCCAGCAGTGCACGTACAGGGGACTATGGCTACACCTTC. Its translation: CASSARTGDYGYTF. The chain carries TRBV6-1 and TRBJ1-2, with TRBD1 identical over 7 bases. Germline V CDR1 and CDR2: MNHNS, SASEGT. The V gene end was trimmed by 4 bases and the J gene end by 3 bases; junction bases not matched to a gene: 5. This CDR3 spans 14 amino acids.

J is TRBJ2-7 and V is TRBV14, with TRBD2 matching 15 bases. CDR3 length equals 19 residues. Trimming at V came to 4 bases and at J to 0 bases, leaving 10 bases not matched to a gene. From germline, CDR1 is SGHDN and CDR2 FVKESK. For the CDR3, the DNA is TGTGCCAGCAGCCCTTCGGGACTAGCGGGGGGCCAAAACTCCTACGAGCAGTACTTC. Residues: CASSPSGLAGGQNSYEQYF.